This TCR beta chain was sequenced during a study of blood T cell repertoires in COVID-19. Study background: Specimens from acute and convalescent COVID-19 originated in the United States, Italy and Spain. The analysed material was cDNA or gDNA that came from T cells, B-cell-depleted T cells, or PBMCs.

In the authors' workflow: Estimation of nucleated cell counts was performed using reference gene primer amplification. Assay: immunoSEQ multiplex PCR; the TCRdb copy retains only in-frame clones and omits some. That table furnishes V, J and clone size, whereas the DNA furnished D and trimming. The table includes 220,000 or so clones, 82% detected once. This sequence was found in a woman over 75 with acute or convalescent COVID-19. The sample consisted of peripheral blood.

DNA for the CDR3: TGTGCCAGCAGCCCCGGACAGCGAGAAGCTTTCTTT. It codes for CASSPGQREAFF. This rearrangement joins TRBV3-1 (or the pseudogene TRBV3-2) to TRBJ1-1; TRBD1 is a possible D gene (6 bases). This CDR3 comprises 12 residues. Germline CDR1 is LGHDT and CDR2 is YNNKEL (reference sequence). The V gene lost 4 bases and the J gene lost 8 bases, with 11 bases spanning the gap.